This paragraph covers one T cell receptor (beta chain) sequence. Authors' analysis steps: Quantification of nucleated cells was approximated via reference gene primer amplification. Here immunoSEQ multiplex PCR was the method, and the copy in TCRdb shows in-frame clones only, minus some. D and trimming come from the DNA, and the V and J calls and clone size come from that table. The table includes roughly 45,000 clones, roughly 90% detected once. This CDR3 has 15 residues. Unmatched junction bases numbered 9, after V lost 4 bases and J lost 5 bases. Germline V gives CDR1 MDHEN, CDR2 SYDVKM. The source of the sample is a study of blood T cell repertoires in COVID-19. About the study: Some COVID-19 samples were acute and others convalescent; all came from the United States, Italy and Spain. PBMCs, B-cell-depleted T cells, or T cells provided the cDNA or gDNA that made up the material.

Sequenced input: peripheral blood. This clonotype originated in a man aged 55-75 years with active COVID-19. The chain couples TRBV28 to TRBJ2-5; TRBD1 agrees at 8 bases. The chain's CDR3 is CASSSSGGATETQYF. The CDR3 DNA reads as TGTGCCAGCAGTTCCTCAGGGGGCGCGACGGAGACCCAGTACTTC.